This T cell receptor beta chain stems from a study of blood T cell repertoires in COVID-19. Looking at the study overall: PBMCs, B-cell-depleted T cells, or T cells provided the cDNA or gDNA that made up the material.

Sequenced by immunoSEQ multiplex PCR; TCRdb stores in-frame clones only, minus some. The sample consists of a few hundred thousand clones, 75% to 90% of them appearing once. The CDR3 sequence is 15 residues long. V shed 0 bases and J shed 4 bases, with 11 bases lying between them. The V gene's germline CDR1 is SGHRS and CDR2 YFSETQ. This receptor was identified in a man aged 18-30 years who had recovered from COVID-19. Sequenced sample: PBMCs or T cells enriched from blood (not recorded which). This chain links TRBV5-1 with TRBJ2-1; tentative D call: TRBD2 (6 bases). CDR3: CASSLAQRVYNEQFF. As DNA, the CDR3 is TGCGCCAGCAGCTTGGCCCAGCGGGTGTACAATGAGCAGTTCTTC.